This passage covers 20 T cell receptor beta chains from one sample sequenced in a study of PD-1 blockade in classical Hodgkin lymphoma (dated by TCRdb to 2019 to 2021). Library construction relied on the immunoSEQ multiplex PCR assay. TCRdb provides this immuneACCESS table in a form limited to in-frame rearrangements. Some clones are lacking; in checked studies, under half of them reflect an unresolved V gene, and why the rest are absent is not known. The sample includes about 75,000 clones, with 90% to 95% observed a single time. The ten largest clones add up to around 8.5% of the sample. The sample's time point label, in plain terms: cycle 1 day 1 (C1D1), immediately before nivolumab initiation. Every trial patient had relapsed after autologous stem cell transplantation, and cohorts A, B and C differed in prior brentuximab vedotin exposure. The sample in question was peripheral blood mononuclear cells (PBMCs), obtained at baseline. These receptors originate from a human donor with classical Hodgkin lymphoma.

V is TRBV6-1 and J is TRBJ2-7; D is possibly TRBD2 (7 bases). Germline V gene lookup returns CDR1 MNHNS and CDR2 SASEGT. This CDR3 has 14 residues. The germline V and J ends were trimmed by 4 bases and 2 bases, with 12 bases remaining between them. CDR3 DNA sequence: TGTGCCAGCAGTGTCCGGGGGGCCCCCTACGAGCAGTACTTC. It specifies CASSVRGAPYEQYF.

V is TRBV11-1 and J is TRBJ1-4, with TRBD1 matching 7 bases. The CDR3 has 14 amino acids. The germline V gene encodes CDR1 SGHAT and CDR2 FQDESV (reference sequence). J was trimmed by 8 bases and V by 5 bases; bases with no gene match: 8. CDR3 bases: TGTGCCAGCAGCCAGGACAGGTTGGGGGAAAAACTGTTTTTT. This codes for CASSQDRLGEKLFF.

V usage is TRBV5-1 and J usage is TRBJ2-7, with 9 bases matching TRBD1. V lost 0 bases to trimming and J lost 4 bases; unmatched junction nucleotides: 5. CDR1 and CDR2 (germline): SGHRS, YFSETQ. The CDR3 spans 15 residues. The CDR3 is CASSLASGTGYEQYF. DNA for the CDR3: TGCGCCAGCAGCTTGGCCTCCGGGACAGGGTACGAGCAGTACTTC.

The V gene is TRBV25-1, the J gene TRBJ1-2; D ambiguous. Germline lookup yields CDR1 MGHDK and CDR2 SYGVNS. With 2 bases removed from V and 3 bases from J, the gap between germline ends came to 4 bases. This CDR3 comprises 12 residues. Here the CDR3 reads CASSEVYYGYTF. CDR3 DNA sequence: TGTGCCAGCAGTGAAGTGTACTATGGCTACACCTTC.

This sequence joins TRBV5-6 and TRBJ1-1; a possible D gene is TRBD1 (5 bases). This CDR3 spans 15 amino acids. Germline V gene data show CDR1 as SGHDT and CDR2 as YYEEEE. V lost 2 bases and J 0 bases, leaving 11 bases between the germline ends. CDR3 loop: CASSLRGPLNTEAFF. As DNA, the CDR3 is TGTGCCAGCAGCTTAAGGGGTCCCCTGAACACTGAAGCTTTCTTT.

This clone has a handful of counts. The V gene is TRBV7-6, the J gene TRBJ1-1; D ambiguous. The CDR3 consists of 15 residues. Germline lookup yields CDR1 SGHVS and CDR2 FNYEAQ. The V end lost 4 bases, the J end lost 7 bases, and 19 bases lay between the germline ends. CDR3 protein: CASSSYPKNKFEAFF. In DNA, the CDR3 is TGTGCCAGCAGCTCATATCCCAAGAACAAGTTTGAAGCTTTCTTT.

The chain couples TRBV5-4 to TRBJ2-7, with 9 bases that match TRBD1. There are 14 residues in the CDR3. From germline, CDR1 is SGHNT and CDR2 YYREEE (reference sequence). V shed 4 bases and J 4 bases; nucleotides not matched to a gene: 6. In nucleotides, the CDR3 is TGTGCCAGCAGCATGACAGGGGGGGATTACGAGCAGTACTTC. It encodes CASSMTGGDYEQYF. The full variable domain, completed using reference TRBV5-4 and TRBJ2-7, is ETGVTQSPTHLIKTRGQQVTLRCSSQSGHNTVSWYQQALGQGPQFIFQYYREEENGRGNFPPRFSGLQFPNYSSELNVNALELDDSALYLCASSMTGGDYEQYFGPGTRLTVT.

The V and J genes are TRBV6-5 and TRBJ2-5; maybe TRBD1 (5 bases). Germline CDR1 reads MNHEY; CDR2 reads SVGAGI. The germline V and J ends were trimmed by 3 bases and 2 bases, with 10 bases remaining between them. The CDR3 covers 14 residues. This CDR3 reads CASSYRTLQETQYF. In DNA form, the CDR3 reads TGTGCCAGCAGTTATAGGACACTTCAAGAGACCCAGTACTTC.

The chain joins TRBV6-5 to TRBJ2-3, with 7 positions matching TRBD2. CDR3 length: 13 amino acids. The junction had 4 bases not matched to a gene; V was cut back by 6 bases and J by 4 bases. CDR1 MNHEY and CDR2 SVGAGI come from the germline V gene. The CDR3 protein is CASRNSGADTQYF. The CDR3 DNA reads as TGTGCCAGCAGGAACAGCGGGGCAGATACGCAGTATTTT.

Judged by abundance, this clone is medium-sized. V usage is TRBV7-3 and J usage is TRBJ1-1; D ambiguous. The V and J ends lost 5 bases and 2 bases respectively, with 0 bases between them. Germline V CDR1 and CDR2: SGHTA, FQGTGA. The CDR3 is made up of 10 amino acids. The CDR3 here is CASSNTEAFF. The CDR3 bases are TGTGCCAGCAGCAACACTGAAGCTTTCTTT.

The V and J genes are TRBV9 and TRBJ2-2; 8 positions match TRBD2. The CDR3 runs 17 residues. The V gene's germline CDR1 is SGDLS and CDR2 YYNGEE. The V segment lost 7 bases and the J segment 5 bases; nucleotides outside the gene matches: 16. CDR3: CASLPHSGGGGTGELFF. CDR3 sequence (DNA): TGTGCCAGCCTACCCCATTCGGGGGGGGGCGGAACCGGGGAGCTGTTTTTT.

V usage is TRBV19 and J usage is TRBJ2-5; D is undetermined. V dropped 3 bases and J dropped 5 bases, with 19 bases sitting between them. There are 16 residues in the CDR3. The germline V gene has CDR1 LNHDA and CDR2 SQIVND (reference sequence). CDR3 coding DNA: TGTGCCAGTAGTATTCGAGGTCCAGGTGGTGGGGAGACCCAGTACTTC. Amino acid sequence: CASSIRGPGGGETQYF.

The rearrangement links TRBV4-2 to TRBJ2-1; D is possibly TRBD2 (6 bases). There are 19 residues in the CDR3. V gave up 0 bases and J gave up 7 bases, with 25 bases separating them. Germline V lookup: CDR1 LGHNA, CDR2 YNFKEQ. CDR3 protein: CASSQEIGRVAEWGNEQFF. The CDR3 coding sequence is TGTGCCAGCAGCCAAGAGATAGGAAGGGTAGCGGAATGGGGAAATGAGCAGTTCTTC.

This chain uses TRBV2 with TRBJ2-5; D not resolved. With 4 bases removed from V and 9 bases from J, the gap between germline ends came to 15 bases. The CDR3 length is 13 residues. From germline, CDR1 is SNHLY and CDR2 FYNNEI. The chain's CDR3 is CASSVGPASAQYF. The CDR3 DNA reads as TGTGCCAGCAGTGTTGGGCCCGCTTCGGCCCAGTACTTC.

This sequence joins TRBV5-6 and TRBJ2-1, with 14 bases matching TRBD2. The trim removed 1 base at V and 9 bases at J, leaving 6 bases unmatched. The CDR3 covers 16 residues. Germline V lookup: CDR1 SGHDT, CDR2 YYEEEE. The CDR3 reads CASSLSPGLAGAEQFF. The CDR3 DNA sequence: TGTGCCAGCAGCTTGTCCCCGGGACTAGCGGGGGCTGAGCAGTTCTTC.

This clone was found once. This rearrangement joins TRBV5-5 to TRBJ2-7; D uncertain. The germline V and J ends were trimmed by 9 bases and 1 base, with 11 bases remaining between them. Germline V lookup: CDR1 SGHKS, CDR2 YYEKEE (reference sequence). This CDR3 contains 12 residues. The DNA for the CDR3 is TGTGCCACTACGACGGAGTCCTACGAGCAGTACTTC. This codes for CATTTESYEQYF. Complete variable domain (other parts from reference TRBV5-5 and TRBJ2-7): DAGVTQSPTHLIKTRGQQVTLRCSPISGHKSVSWYQQVLGQGPQFIFQYYEKEERGRGNFPDRFSARQFPNYSSELNVNALLLGDSALYLCATTTESYEQYFGPGTRLTVT.

The chain uses TRBV27 and TRBJ2-1, with 14 nucleotides matching TRBD2. After removal of 2 bases from V and 5 bases from J, the junction contained 2 bases not matched to a gene. Germline CDR1 reads MNHEY; CDR2 reads SMNVEV (reference sequence). The CDR3 loop spans 16 amino acids. The CDR3 nucleotides are TGTGCCAGCAGTTTAATGACTAGCGGGGGGGACAATGAGCAGTTCTTC. Translation: CASSLMTSGGDNEQFF.

This chain connects TRBV7-9 to TRBJ2-3; 11 nucleotides agree with TRBD2. The germline CDR1 and CDR2 sequences are SEHNR and FQNEAQ (reference sequence). The CDR3 is 18 amino acids. Trimming cost V 4 bases and J 0 bases; bases outside gene matches: 9. CDR3 sequence (DNA): TGTGCCAGCAGCTACCCCTCGGGACTAGCGGTCAGCACAGATACGCAGTATTTT. This gives the protein CASSYPSGLAVSTDTQYF.

The J gene is TRBJ2-3, the V gene TRBV4-1; 12 nucleotides align to TRBD2. Germline CDR1 reads MGHRA; CDR2 reads YSYEKL. V shed 0 bases, J shed 0 bases, and the junction held 7 bases outside the gene matches. This CDR3 is built from 19 residues. CDR3 in amino acids: CASSQERTSGRRSTDTQYF. The CDR3 nucleotides are TGCGCCAGCAGCCAAGAACGAACTAGCGGGAGGAGAAGCACAGATACGCAGTATTTT.

On this clone itself: Other nucleotide sequences from this sample produce the same CDR3. The chain links TRBV6-5 to TRBJ1-2; weak D call: TRBD1 (6 bases). This CDR3 is 13 amino acids long. Germline V gene data show CDR1 as MNHEY and CDR2 as SVGAGI. V lost 6 bases and J lost 2, with 10 bases in between. CDR3 sequence (DNA): TGTGCCAGCAGCAAACAGGGAAACTATGGCTACACCTTC. Its protein product is CASSKQGNYGYTF.